This TCR beta chain was captured in a study of T cell responses to AZD1222 COVID-19 vaccine. V lost 6 bases and J lost 4, with 14 bases in between. This CDR3 contains 14 residues. CDR1 MNHEY and CDR2 SVGAGI come from the germline V gene. The method was immunoSEQ multiplex PCR; TCRdb's version includes in-frame clones alone and lacks a portion of them. This table has approximately 120,000 clones, approximately 94% appearing once. This TCR derives from an adult in good health. The J gene is TRBJ2-3, the V gene TRBV6-5; D might be TRBD1 (5 bases). The source was peripheral blood, collected on day 0 of AZD1222 vaccination. The chain's CDR3 is CASSLTQGPDTQYF. In nucleotides, the CDR3 is TGTGCCAGCAGCCTGACGCAGGGCCCAGATACGCAGTATTTT.